Below, one T cell receptor (beta chain) is given with its context. The antigen this receptor binds is unknown. The record has no base qualities; no much larger clone is one base away. The time point label on this specimen signifies: baseline before first vaccination. Vaccinee samples came from UK trials COV001 and COV002, including a single-blind randomized controlled phase 2/3 trial of AZD1222 (ChAdOx1 nCoV-19) in healthy adults. For TCRbeta chain sequencing, PBMC samples were collected from trial participants at day 0 and at day 28 after the second dose. CDR1 and CDR2 (SEHNR, FQNEAQ) derive from the germline V gene (reference sequence). V trim: 1 base; J trim: 6 bases; unmatched bases: 5. Counted from cysteine to phenylalanine, this CDR3 has 14 amino acids. The DNA shown is the 42-base CDR3, in frame from base 1. This sample was taken from a study of T cell responses to AZD1222 COVID-19 vaccine (dated by TCRdb to about 2021). About the full investigation: AZD1222 recipients given second doses at about 4 weeks or at about 12 weeks were pooled, since spike-specific TCR depth and breadth were not found to differ between the two schedules. A total of about 240 trial participants underwent TCR sequencing, of whom roughly 210 received two doses of AZD1222 and some 26 received two doses of the MenACWY control vaccine. Trial participants were enrolled by age into 18-55, 56-69 and 70-plus year subgroups, with roughly 160, 29 and 62 TCR-sequenced participants respectively. Results and caveats for the whole study, not just this receptor: Most participants were white British and females outnumbered males, and the authors suggested that clonal diversity may have been underestimated. Conclusions about previously exposed vaccinees were limited because only 5 or 6 AZD1222 recipients were SARS-CoV-2 seropositive at baseline. Because no samples from the day 14 peak response were available, repertoires could be characterized only after the peak T cell response. The whole spike protein was spanned by vaccine-associated CD4 TCRs, and dominant responses were seen in regions 160-218 and 743-854. After two AZD1222 doses, both the breadth and the depth of spike-specific TCRs were significantly higher than at day 0 and than in MenACWY recipients. Reportedly, almost half of the unique spike-specific TCRs recognized epitopes lying outside the regions that are mutated in the B.1.351 and B.1.1.7 variants. The 56-69-year group was small, and its depth increase did not reach significance, likely because of low power.

The CDR3 regions of human TCRbeta chains were subjected to immunosequencing. On the study's bioinformatics: Repertoire TCRs were matched against a reference library of SARS-CoV-2-specific TCRs generated with the MIRA antigen-specificity platform. Breadth was defined as the fraction of unique TCRs that were SARS-CoV-2-associated. Depth was defined as the fraction of total T cells that were SARS-CoV-2-associated. Using the MIRA data, every spike-specific TCR was mapped to the spike region that the TCR reacted to and assigned to either a CD4 or a CD8 class. Log10-transformed breadth and depth values were compared by one-way ANOVA with Sidak's multiple comparisons tests. In its TCRdb copy, this immuneACCESS table keeps in-frame sequences only and misses some clones. Where compared with another copy, unresolved V genes explain less than half of these, and the others have no known cause. The V and J calls and the clone size are those of that table, but D and trimming were determined from the DNA. In all, the sample holds approximately 85,000 clones, and approximately 86% of those were seen once. Clones ranked in the top ten supply just under 6.5% of the sample.

The specimen comprised peripheral blood, sampled on day 0 of AZD1222 vaccination. Rearrangement joined TRBV7-9 to TRBJ2-7; TRBD1 lines up with 8 middle nucleotides. This TCR was sampled from an adult in good health. The CDR3 amino acid sequence is: CASSLVQGASEQYF. The nucleotide sequence is given as TGTGCCAGCAGCTTAGTCCAGGGGGCGAGCGAGCAGTACTTC.